A selection of T cell receptor beta chains follows, all from one sample in a study of blood T cell repertoires in COVID-19. The assay was immunoSEQ multiplex PCR, and TCRdb's table has in-frame clones only and misses some. The repertoire has 65,000 to 90,000 clones, over 75% of them found once; the top ten carry around 9.9%. Sequencing was done on a sample of peripheral blood. These receptor sequences come from a young woman with acute or convalescent COVID-19. Each CDR3 is given with its conserved first and last residue. The D gene is left open where the match is weak. Some rows have no size entry. The others give once, few or many, or a class for an expanded clone.

CDR3,DNA,D,V,J,size
CASSYSDDYEQYF,TGTGCCAGCTCCTATAGCGACGACTACGAGCAGTACTTC,NA,TRBV28,TRBJ2-7,NA
CASSLTGTSSHEQYF,TGTGCCAGCAGTCTAACCGGGACTAGCAGCCACGAGCAGTACTTC,TRBD2,TRBV6-5,TRBJ2-7,NA
CASRGPGNAGNTEAFF,TGTGCCAGTAGGGGTCCAGGGAATGCTGGTAACACTGAAGCTTTCTTT,NA,TRBV19,TRBJ1-1,NA
CASSLVGGLQETQYF,TGTGCCAGCAGCTTAGTGGGGGGGCTCCAAGAGACCCAGTACTTC,NA,TRBV7-2,TRBJ2-5,NA
CASGEWVHQPQHF,TGTGCCAGCGGAGAATGGGTTCACCAGCCCCAGCATTTT,NA,TRBV19,TRBJ1-5,NA
CAWSSGASADTQYF,TGTGCCTGGAGTAGCGGGGCCAGCGCAGATACGCAGTATTTT,TRBD2,TRBV30,TRBJ2-3,once
CSVPGGSGYTF,TGCAGCGTTCCCGGAGGGTCTGGCTACACCTTC,NA,TRBV29-1,TRBJ1-2,NA
CASSHNTNTEAFF,TGTGCCAGCAGCCACAACACGAACACTGAAGCTTTCTTT,NA,TRBV11-2,TRBJ1-1,once
CASSLGQFGEQYF,TGTGCCAGCAGCTTGGGACAGTTCGGCGAGCAGTACTTC,TRBD1,TRBV7-9,TRBJ2-7,NA
CASSIQGGEAFF,TGTGCCAGTAGTATACAGGGGGGTGAAGCTTTCTTT,TRBD1,TRBV19,TRBJ1-1,NA
CAWSPGLYEQYF,TGTGCCTGGAGTCCCGGACTCTACGAGCAGTACTTC,NA,TRBV30,TRBJ2-7,NA
CASRPGTGSYGYTF,TGTGCCAGCAGACCCGGGACAGGGAGCTATGGCTACACCTTC,TRBD1,TRBV11-1,TRBJ1-2,NA
CASSISSMSGPNTEAFF,TGTGCCAGTAGTATTAGTTCGATGTCTGGGCCGAACACTGAAGCTTTCTTT,NA,TRBV19,TRBJ1-1,once
CASSSVKGVPTEAFF,TGTGCCAGCAGCTCGGTGAAAGGGGTTCCCACTGAAGCTTTCTTT,NA,TRBV7-2,TRBJ1-1,NA
CASSQDKVSGDYGYTF,TGCGCCAGCAGCCAAGATAAAGTTTCGGGGGACTATGGCTACACCTTC,NA,TRBV4-1,TRBJ1-2,NA
CASSVDGGRTETQYF,TGTGCCAGCAGCGTAGATGGCGGGAGAACAGAGACCCAGTACTTC,TRBD2,TRBV9,TRBJ2-5,NA
CASRQTGTASGVSDTQYF,TGTGCCAGCAGACAAACAGGGACAGCTAGCGGGGTCTCTGATACGCAGTATTTT,TRBD2,TRBV9,TRBJ2-3,NA
CASRDRGNTEAFF,TGTGCCAGTCGGGACAGGGGGAACACTGAAGCTTTCTTT,TRBD1,TRBV19,TRBJ1-1,few
CASSETPGENSPLHF,TGTGCCAGCAGTGAGACCCCAGGGGAGAATTCACCCCTCCACTTT,NA,TRBV6-1,TRBJ1-6,NA
CASSIGSGTGIRNPYGYTF,TGTGCCAGTAGTATTGGATCCGGGACAGGGATTCGTAACCCCTATGGCTACACCTTC,TRBD1,TRBV19,TRBJ1-2,NA
CASSAGTSNADEQFF,TGTGCCAGCAGCGCTGGGACTAGTAATGCCGATGAGCAGTTCTTC,TRBD2,TRBV9,TRBJ2-1,NA
CSASFLGRNTNIPYEQYF,TGCAGTGCTAGTTTTCTGGGGCGTAACACAAATATACCGTACGAGCAGTACTTC,NA,TRBV20-1,TRBJ2-7,NA
CASSLTGGLSGLRLSGANVLTF,TGTGCCAGCAGTTTGACCGGGGGATTATCCGGTTTGCGCCTTTCTGGGGCCAACGTCCTGACTTTC,NA,TRBV27,TRBJ2-6,NA
CASSEGWGVGSGANVLTF,TGTGCCAGCAGTGAGGGATGGGGGGTTGGATCTGGGGCCAACGTCCTGACTTTC,NA,TRBV2,TRBJ2-6,NA
CASSLNSPGSYNEQFF,TGTGCCAGCAGCTTAAACAGTCCCGGCTCCTACAATGAGCAGTTCTTC,NA,TRBV7-2,TRBJ2-1,NA
CASSYLRTGVHGYTF,TGTGCCAGCAGTTACTTGCGGACAGGGGTTCATGGCTACACCTTC,TRBD1,TRBV6-5,TRBJ1-2,NA
CASSLEGGLSYEQYF,TGTGCCAGCAGCTTAGAAGGTGGGCTCTCCTACGAGCAGTACTTC,NA,TRBV11-2,TRBJ2-7,NA
CASQYQGQDNQPQHF,TGTGCCAGCCAATACCAAGGACAGGATAATCAGCCCCAGCATTTT,TRBD1,TRBV2,TRBJ1-5,NA
CASSERQKNQPQHF,TGTGCCAGCAGTGAAAGACAGAAAAATCAGCCCCAGCATTTT,NA,TRBV6-1,TRBJ1-5,once
CASSADPSSPLHF,TGTGCCAGTAGTGCGGACCCTAGCTCACCCCTCCACTTT,NA,TRBV19,TRBJ1-6,NA
CASSPQGFTGELFF,TGTGCCAGCAGTCCCCAGGGATTCACCGGGGAGCTGTTTTTT,NA,TRBV6-5,TRBJ2-2,once
CASSFGGDEQFF,TGCGCCAGCAGCTTTGGGGGGGATGAGCAGTTCTTC,TRBD2,TRBV5-1,TRBJ2-1,NA
CASSEFPGSTDTQYF,TGTGCCAGCAGTGAATTCCCCGGGTCCACAGATACGCAGTATTTT,NA,TRBV6-1,TRBJ2-3,NA
CASSHTSFSTDTQYF,TGTGCCAGCAGTCACACGTCATTTAGCACAGATACGCAGTATTTT,NA,TRBV6-5,TRBJ2-3,NA
CASSQDLAGYNEQFF,TGCGCCAGCAGCCAAGACCTAGCGGGATACAATGAGCAGTTCTTC,TRBD2,TRBV4-1,TRBJ2-1,NA
CASSPEGHWGETQYF,TGTGCCAGCAGCCCAGAGGGACATTGGGGCGAGACCCAGTACTTC,NA,TRBV11-2,TRBJ2-5,NA
CASRRGGTEAFF,TGTGCCAGTAGGAGGGGAGGAACTGAAGCTTTCTTT,NA,TRBV19,TRBJ1-1,NA
CATSRDLGQGLDTQYF,TGTGCCACCAGCAGAGATCTAGGACAGGGGTTGGATACGCAGTATTTT,TRBD1,TRBV15,TRBJ2-3,NA